The sample holds many counts of the clone carrying this T cell receptor (beta chain). V lost 11 bases, J lost 2 bases, and 10 bases lay in between. CDR3 length: 11 amino acids. Germline V gives CDR1 SNHLY, CDR2 FYNNEI. TCRdb processed the 5' RACE reads anew with MiXCR; each CDR3 protein has one entry. Of roughly 48,000 distinct CDR3 sequences in the sample, about 12% were seen once. The record originates from a study of neurological immune-mediated disorders. As for time point: longitudinal time-point 2. This clonotype was obtained from a male donor with HTLV-1-associated myelopathy (HAM/TSP). The sample was PBMCs. V is TRBV2 and J is TRBJ2-7, with D possibly being TRBD1 (6 bases). CDR3 in amino acids: CAGRTAYEQYF. The CDR3 DNA reads TGTGCCGGACGGACAGCCTACGAGCAGTACTTC.